This T cell receptor (beta chain) derives from a study of blood T cell repertoires in COVID-19. Study information: PBMCs, B-cell-depleted T cells, or T cells provided the cDNA or gDNA that made up the material.

Germline CDR1 is SGHRS and CDR2 is YFSETQ. The V and J ends lost 4 bases and 4 bases respectively, with 12 bases between them. There are 13 residues in the CDR3. The protocol was immunoSEQ multiplex PCR, while the TCRdb copy is restricted to in-frame clones and leaves out a portion. The table records about 200,000 clones, less than 85% of them present only once. This chain links TRBV5-1 with TRBJ2-7; possible D gene TRBD2, 6 bases. The sample taken for sequencing was PBMCs or T cells enriched from blood (not recorded which). This receptor was obtained from a middle-aged man who had recovered from COVID-19. CDR3 amino acids: CASSGASVYEQYF. CDR3 in DNA: TGCGCCAGCAGCGGGGCTAGCGTGTACGAGCAGTACTTC. Drawing the rest from reference TRBV5-1 and TRBJ2-7, the complete variable domain is KAGVTQTPRYLIKTRGQQVTLSCSPISGHRSVSWYQQTPGQGLQFLFEYFSETQRNKGNFPGRFSGRQFSNSRSEMNVSTLELGDSALYLCASSGASVYEQYFGPGTRLTVT.